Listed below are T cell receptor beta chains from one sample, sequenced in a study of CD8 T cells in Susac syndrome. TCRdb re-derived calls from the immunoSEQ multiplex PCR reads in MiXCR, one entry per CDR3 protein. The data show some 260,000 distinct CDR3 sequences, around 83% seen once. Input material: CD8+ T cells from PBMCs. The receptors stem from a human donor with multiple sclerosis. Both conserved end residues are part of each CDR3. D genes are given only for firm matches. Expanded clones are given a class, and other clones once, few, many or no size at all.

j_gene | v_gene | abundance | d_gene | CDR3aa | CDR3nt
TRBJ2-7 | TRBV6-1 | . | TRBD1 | CASSATGGDAYEQYF | TGTGCCAGCAGTGCAACAGGGGGAGACGCCTACGAGCAGTACTTC
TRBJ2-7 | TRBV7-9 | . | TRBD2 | CASHRIGTSGSYEQYF | TGTGCCAGCCACCGGATCGGGACTAGCGGGAGCTACGAGCAGTACTTC
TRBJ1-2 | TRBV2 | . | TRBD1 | CATTGEVRYGYTF | TGTGCCACCACAGGGGAAGTACGATATGGCTACACCTTC
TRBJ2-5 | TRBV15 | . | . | CATSRTNRVQETQYF | TGTGCCACCAGCAGAACCAACAGGGTCCAAGAGACCCAGTACTTC
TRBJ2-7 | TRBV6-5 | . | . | CASTQRGTSYEQYF | TGTGCCAGCACCCAACGGGGGACCTCCTACGAGCAGTACTTC
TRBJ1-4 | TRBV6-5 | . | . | CASSWQGTNEKLFF | TGTGCCAGCAGTTGGCAGGGAACTAATGAAAAACTGTTTTTT
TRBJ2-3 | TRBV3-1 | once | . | CASSQGLGGTTPRDTQYF | TGTGCCAGCAGCCAAGGGCTGGGCGGGACCACGCCCCGGGATACGCAGTATTTT
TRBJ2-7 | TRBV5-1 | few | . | CASSLTRLYEQYF | TGCGCCAGCAGCTTGACTCGGCTTTACGAGCAGTACTTC
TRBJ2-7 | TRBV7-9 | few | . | CASSWTNEQYF | TGTGCCAGCAGCTGGACTAACGAGCAGTACTTC
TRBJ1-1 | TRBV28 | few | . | CASSSPKESNTEAFF | TGTGCCAGCAGTTCCCCTAAGGAGTCCAACACTGAAGCTTTCTTT
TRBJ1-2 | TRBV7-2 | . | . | CASSDSSYGYTF | TGTGCCAGCAGTGACAGTTCCTATGGCTACACCTTC
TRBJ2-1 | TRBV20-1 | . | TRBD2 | CSARDPQRESSYNEQFF | TGCAGTGCTAGAGATCCCCAGCGGGAAAGCTCCTACAATGAGCAGTTCTTC
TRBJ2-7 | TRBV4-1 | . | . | CASSQVEQGAYEQYF | TGCGCCAGCAGCCAAGTGGAACAGGGCGCCTACGAGCAGTACTTC
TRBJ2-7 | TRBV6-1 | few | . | CASSEGVTYEQYF | TGTGCCAGCAGTGAAGGCGTCACCTACGAGCAGTACTTC
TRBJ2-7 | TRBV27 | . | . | CASSLAVSGSYEQYF | TGTGCCAGCAGTTTAGCGGTTAGCGGCTCCTACGAGCAGTACTTC
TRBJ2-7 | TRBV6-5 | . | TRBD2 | CASSHRLAGEEYEQYF | TGTGCCAGCAGTCACCGACTAGCGGGAGAGGAATACGAGCAGTACTTC
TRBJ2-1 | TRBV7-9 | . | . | CASERDNEQFF | TGTGCCAGTGAGCGGGACAATGAGCAGTTCTTC
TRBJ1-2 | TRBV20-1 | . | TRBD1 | CSAGRDRWRDYGYTF | TGCAGTGCTGGTAGGGACAGGTGGAGAGACTATGGCTACACCTTC
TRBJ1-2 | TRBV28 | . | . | CASSLKGQALYGYTF | TGTGCCAGCAGTTTAAAGGGCCAGGCCCTTTATGGCTACACCTTC
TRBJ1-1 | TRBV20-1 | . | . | CSASGATGKNTEAFF | TGCAGTGCTAGTGGGGCGACAGGAAAGAACACTGAAGCTTTCTTT